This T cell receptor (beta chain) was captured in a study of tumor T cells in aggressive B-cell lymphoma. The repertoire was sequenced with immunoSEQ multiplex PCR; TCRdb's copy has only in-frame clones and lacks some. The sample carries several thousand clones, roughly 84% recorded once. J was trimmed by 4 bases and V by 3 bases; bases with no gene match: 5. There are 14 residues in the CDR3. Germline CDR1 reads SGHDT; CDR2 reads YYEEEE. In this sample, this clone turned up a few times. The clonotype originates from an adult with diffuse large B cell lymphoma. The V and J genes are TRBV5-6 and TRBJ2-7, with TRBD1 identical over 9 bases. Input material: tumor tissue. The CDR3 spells CASSSGTGIYEQYF. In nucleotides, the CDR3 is TGTGCCAGCAGCTCCGGGACAGGGATTTACGAGCAGTACTTC.